This entry lists 13 T cell receptor beta chains sequenced from one sample in a study of OX40 agonist ivuxolimab in advanced cancers. The repertoire was sequenced with immunoSEQ multiplex PCR; TCRdb's copy has only in-frame clones and lacks some. The sample carries around 94,000 clones, over 75% recorded once. The specimen was CD4+ or CD8+ T cells sorted from blood, collected in a trial of the OX40 agonist ivuxolimab. The source is an adult with an advanced solid tumor such as melanoma, head and neck, liver or kidney cancer.

This clone appeared once. V and J are TRBV21-1 and TRBJ2-3; TRBD1 reflects the table's D call only, with no check against the DNA. TRBV21-1 is annotated as a pseudogene. The CDR3 sequence is 15 residues long. The CDR3 spells CASSKEQASTDTQYF. For the CDR3, the DNA is TGTGCCAGCAGCAAAGAACAGGCTAGCACAGATACGCAGTATTTT.

The J gene is TRBJ1-2, the V gene TRBV14; 7 bases match TRBD1. CDR3 size: 14 residues. CDR1 and CDR2 (germline): SGHDN, FVKESK. With 5 bases clipped from V and 4 bases from J, the junction kept 7 bases outside the gene matches. The CDR3 protein is CASSGRQGPYGYTF. CDR3 DNA: TGTGCCAGCAGCGGTCGACAGGGCCCCTATGGCTACACCTTC.

The chain carries TRBV4-1 and TRBJ2-1; D is perhaps TRBD1 or TRBD2 (6 bases each). The V and J ends lost 4 bases and 7 bases respectively, with 23 bases between them. Per the germline V gene, CDR1 is MGHRA and CDR2 is YSYEKL. This CDR3 is built from 17 residues. The CDR3 region is CASSRGGLASLGNEQFF. The DNA for the CDR3 is TGCGCCAGCAGCCGAGGGGGGCTAGCGTCCCTTGGAAATGAGCAGTTCTTC.

V is TRBV19 and J is TRBJ2-2, with 11 bases that match TRBD1. The CDR3 has 17 residues. CDR1 is LNHDA, CDR2 SQIVND, per germline (reference sequence). J lost 2 bases, V lost 3 bases, and 5 bases had no gene match. CDR3 region: CASSIPGQGVNTGELFF. The CDR3 nucleotides are TGTGCCAGTAGTATTCCGGGACAGGGGGTTAACACCGGGGAGCTGTTTTTT.

The chain is built from TRBV18 and TRBJ2-7, with 7 bases fitting TRBD1. CDR1 and CDR2 from the germline V gene are KGHSH and LQKENI. V was clipped by 0 bases and J by 3 bases; unmatched bases: 5. The CDR3 runs to 15 residues. The CDR3 DNA follows: TGTGCCAGCTCACCACCTTCGGGACAGAGCTACGAGCAGTACTTC. It yields the protein CASSPPSGQSYEQYF.

V usage is TRBV19 and J usage is TRBJ1-1, with no clear D. Trimming pared 8 bases from V and 1 base from J, leaving 11 bases between. The V gene's germline CDR1 is LNHDA and CDR2 SQIVND (reference sequence). The CDR3 length is 13 residues. The DNA for the CDR3 is TGTGCCAGTCGATGGCAGCAGAACACTGAAGCTTTCTTT. It translates to CASRWQQNTEAFF.

This clone has a single count. The rearrangement joins TRBV5-1 to TRBJ2-2; a possible D gene is TRBD2 (7 bases). Looked up from germline, CDR1 is SGHRS and CDR2 is YFSETQ. The CDR3 contains 17 residues. V was clipped by 6 bases and J by 1 base, with 19 bases between them. The CDR3 loop is CASTPGGRSQNTGELFF. Written as DNA, the CDR3 is TGCGCCAGCACCCCCGGGGGGCGTAGCCAGAACACCGGGGAGCTGTTTTTT.

This clone was detected only once. The chain couples TRBV18 to TRBJ2-5; possible D gene TRBD1, 6 bases. With the DNA end fitting TRBJ2-7 better, the J assignment may be wrong. Germline V gene lookup returns CDR1 KGHSH and CDR2 LQKENI. This CDR3 is 14 amino acids long. The CDR3 DNA sequence: TGTGCCAGCTCACCGGCAGGACAGAACTACGAGCAGTACTTC. Its protein product is CASSPAGQNYEQYF.

This clone was counted only a few times. The chain employs TRBV28 and TRBJ1-2; maybe TRBD1 (5 bases). Trimming took off 3 bases at V and 4 bases at J, with 12 bases between the two ends. This CDR3 has 14 residues. Looked up from germline, CDR1 is MDHEN and CDR2 is SYDVKM. The DNA for the CDR3 is TGTGCCAGCAGTTTGTCGCGACAGACCTATGGCTACACCTTC. Residues: CASSLSRQTYGYTF.

This chain uses TRBV6-1 with TRBJ2-1; either TRBD1 or TRBD2 may fit D (5 bases each). In germline, CDR1 is MNHNS, CDR2 SASEGT. The CDR3 spans 13 residues. The V end was cut by 6 bases, the J end by 6 bases, with 12 bases between. The CDR3: CASRPLGGNEQFF. As DNA, the CDR3 is TGTGCCAGCAGGCCGCTTGGGGGCAATGAGCAGTTCTTC.

The chain combines TRBV6-6 with TRBJ2-2; 7 bases align to TRBD2. Trimming removed 8 bases from V and 5 bases from J; junction bases left unmatched: 8. Germline loops: CDR1 MNHNY, CDR2 SVGAGI (reference sequence). The CDR3 covers 14 residues. This CDR3 reads CASWRAGGTGELFF. The CDR3 region has the DNA TGTGCCAGCTGGAGGGCCGGGGGGACCGGGGAGCTGTTTTTT.

This chain uses TRBV10-3 with TRBJ2-1; 9 nucleotides align to TRBD2. V dropped 8 bases and J dropped 4; count of bases not matched to a gene: 6. The germline V gene encodes CDR1 ENHRY and CDR2 SYGVKD. There are 14 residues in the CDR3. This CDR3 is CAIGAGGPYNEQFF. As DNA, the CDR3 is TGTGCCATCGGCGCGGGGGGGCCTTACAATGAGCAGTTCTTC.

The table lists this clone with a few counts. The chain carries TRBV5-1 and TRBJ1-2; D ambiguous. V lost 6 bases, J lost 0 bases, and 24 bases lay in between. Looked up from germline, CDR1 is SGHRS and CDR2 is YFSETQ. The CDR3 contains 18 residues. The CDR3 region has the DNA TGCGCCAGCACAAAAGGAACCCGGCAAGGGAACCCTAACTATGGCTACACCTTC. It specifies CASTKGTRQGNPNYGYTF.